This T cell receptor beta chain originates from a study of CD8+ T cells in alopecia areata. The CDR3 spans 15 residues. Germline CDR1 reads SNHLY; CDR2 reads FYNNEI. V gave up 7 bases and J gave up 3 bases; unmatched junction bases: 7. Treatment noted: oral pan-JAK inhibitor, 5-10 mg twice daily. It was from PBMCs that CD4+ and CD8+ T cells were sorted. Extracted RNA was reverse transcribed, and the resulting cDNA served as sequencing template. Method: immunoSEQ multiplex PCR; TCRdb's copy keeps in-frame clones and lacks some. The table has some 130,000 clones, around 53% seen once. The TCR was taken from a human donor with alopecia areata. This sequence joins TRBV2 and TRBJ1-5, with 9 bases aligning to TRBD1. The sample was CD4+ T cells sorted from blood, taken at week 4, from a patient treated with tofacitinib. CDR3 loop: CASKPGTGNNQPQHF. The CDR3 bases are TGTGCCAGCAAGCCTGGGACAGGGAACAATCAGCCCCAGCATTTT.